Presented here are 5 T cell receptor beta chains from one specimen sequenced in a study of cytomegalovirus exposure and HLA in healthy donors. The primer mix had 60 Vbeta and 13 Jbeta primers. Clones were read by immunoSEQ multiplex PCR, and TCRdb kept only the in-frame ones, dropping some. Among some 190,000 clones listed, less than 85% were seen once. The sequencing sample was made of PBMCs. These receptors were taken from a boy aged 2 to 9 in good health and CMV-seronegative.

The J gene is TRBJ1-1, the V gene TRBV9; D not resolved. Per germline, CDR1 SGDLS and CDR2 YYNGEE. V shed 3 bases and J shed 0 bases, with 15 bases lying between them. This CDR3 is built from 16 residues. DNA of the CDR3: TGTGCCAGCAGCGCCCAGACCGCGGGAGTGAACACTGAAGCTTTCTTT. Residues: CASSAQTAGVNTEAFF.

The chain employs TRBV2 and TRBJ1-2; 8 bases are a match to TRBD1. V lost 7 bases to trimming and J lost 7 bases; unmatched junction nucleotides: 2. Germline-derived CDR1 and CDR2 are SNHLY and FYNNEI. CDR3 size: 11 residues. The CDR3 reads CASTGGFGYTF. The CDR3 DNA follows: TGTGCCAGCACAGGGGGCTTTGGCTACACCTTC.

The chain couples TRBV11-2 to TRBJ1-3, with 8 bases identical to TRBD1. This CDR3 is 15 amino acids long. CDR1 is SGHAT, CDR2 FQNNGV, per germline. J gave up 2 bases and V 5 bases, and 5 bases lay outside the gene matches. In DNA, the CDR3 is TGTGCCAGCAGCGCTACAGGGGGAACTGGAAACACCATATATTTT. It encodes CASSATGGTGNTIYF.

CDR3 amino acids: CASSHYRGREPYGYTF. The CDR3 nucleotides read TGCGCCAGCAGCCATTACAGGGGGCGCGAACCCTATGGCTACACCTTC. J is TRBJ1-2 and V is TRBV4-1, with 9 bases aligning to TRBD1. The germline CDR1 and CDR2 sequences are MGHRA and YSYEKL. The length of the CDR3 is 16 residues. Trimming at V came to 3 bases and at J to 4 bases, leaving 9 bases not matched to a gene.

The rearrangement links TRBV30 to TRBJ2-4; D gene uncertain. V gave up 5 bases and J gave up 2 bases, with 4 bases separating them. This CDR3 region has 11 residues. Looked up from germline, CDR1 is GTSNPN and CDR2 is SVGIG (reference sequence). The CDR3 loop reads CAWDSKNIQYF. For the CDR3, the DNA is TGTGCCTGGGACTCCAAAAACATTCAGTACTTC. The whole variable domain, remainder taken from reference TRBV30 and TRBJ2-4, is SQTIHQWPATLVQPVGSPLSLECTVEGTSNPNLYWYRQAAGRGLQLLFYSVGIGQISSEVPQNLSASRPQDRQFILSSKKLLLSDSGFYLCAWDSKNIQYFGAGTRLSVL.